The next 21 T cell receptor beta chains were all read from a single sample in a study of cytomegalovirus exposure and HLA in healthy donors. In the PCR, 60 Vbeta and 13 Jbeta primers were used. Libraries were prepared by immunoSEQ multiplex PCR; TCRdb keeps only in-frame clonotypes and omits some of them. This table has 100,000 or so clones, 67% appearing once. The sample consisted of PBMCs. The receptor set was obtained from a man aged 25 to 40 in good health and CMV-seronegative.

This sequence joins TRBV6-1 and TRBJ1-1; TRBD1 aligns across 7 bases. The CDR3 is 14 residues long. V gave up 6 bases and J gave up 2 bases; unmatched junction bases: 6. CDR1 MNHNS and CDR2 SASEGT come from the germline V gene. This CDR3 is CASSATGFNTEAFF. The CDR3 DNA reads as TGTGCCAGCAGCGCGACAGGGTTTAACACTGAAGCTTTCTTT.

This clone has a handful of counts. The rearrangement links TRBV28 to TRBJ2-5; tentatively, D is TRBD1 (6 bases). V lost 2 bases to trimming and J lost 3 bases, with 7 bases between them. This CDR3 is built from 13 residues. Looked up from germline, CDR1 is MDHEN and CDR2 is SYDVKM. This CDR3 is CASSLTGKETQYF. CDR3 DNA sequence: TGTGCCAGCAGTTTAACAGGGAAAGAGACCCAGTACTTC.

This sequence joins TRBV27 and TRBJ2-7, with 7 bases that match TRBD2. CDR3 length: 15 amino acids. CDR1 and CDR2 from the germline V gene are MNHEY and SMNVEV (reference sequence). Trimming took 5 bases from V and 3 from J; bases not matched to a gene: 10. The chain's CDR3 is CASSLTGGSGYEQYF. CDR3 DNA: TGTGCCAGCAGTCTCACGGGCGGGAGCGGCTACGAGCAGTACTTC.

This clone came up a few times. The CDR3 region is CASSFLDMSNQPQHF. CDR3 in DNA: TGTGCCAGCAGTTTTCTCGACATGAGCAATCAGCCCCAGCATTTT. The chain joins TRBV28 to TRBJ1-5, with D unresolved. V was clipped by 3 bases and J by 1 base, with 10 bases between them. The germline CDR1 and CDR2 sequences are MDHEN and SYDVKM. CDR3 length: 15 amino acids.

Only a few counts were recorded for this clone. CDR3 nucleotides: TGCGCCAGCAGCCAAGATGCGAATCATCAGCCCCAGCATTTT. Its protein product is CASSQDANHQPQHF. This sequence joins TRBV4-1 and TRBJ1-5; D is uncertain. Trimming took 0 bases from V and 5 from J, leaving 8 bases between them. This CDR3 is built from 14 residues. Germline V gives CDR1 MGHRA, CDR2 YSYEKL.

This clone was seen more than once but under ten times. This sequence joins TRBV4-1 and TRBJ1-5; no clear D. The CDR3 covers 15 residues. CDR1 is MGHRA and CDR2 is YSYEKL in the germline V gene. V lost 1 base and J 5 bases, leaving 12 bases between the germline ends. CDR3 sequence reads: CASSQGGGHHQPQHF. In DNA form, the CDR3 reads TGCGCCAGCAGCCAAGGTGGAGGGCATCATCAGCCCCAGCATTTT.

This clone was picked up a small number of times. The rearrangement links TRBV28 to TRBJ2-7; tentative D call: TRBD2 (5 bases). V dropped 3 bases and J dropped 5 bases, with 17 bases sitting between them. CDR3 length: 15 amino acids. Germline V gives CDR1 MDHEN, CDR2 SYDVKM. CDR3 in amino acids: CASSFIPPGSHEQYF. In nucleotides, the CDR3 is TGTGCCAGCAGTTTTATCCCTCCGGGGAGCCACGAGCAGTACTTC.

The V and J genes are TRBV27 and TRBJ1-2; 8 nucleotides agree with TRBD1. Looked up from germline, CDR1 is MNHEY and CDR2 is SMNVEV (reference sequence). The CDR3 runs to 14 residues. V shed 6 bases, J shed 5 bases, and the junction held 8 bases outside the gene matches. The CDR3 sequence: CASSPGQGGYGYTF. For the CDR3, the DNA is TGTGCCAGCAGCCCCGGACAGGGAGGGTATGGCTACACCTTC.

This rearrangement joins TRBV7-9 to TRBJ1-2; D perhaps matches TRBD1 (6 bases). This CDR3 comprises 13 residues. V was cut by 1 base and J by 7 bases, with 10 bases left in between. CDR1 SEHNR and CDR2 FQNEAQ come from the germline V gene (reference sequence). DNA for the CDR3: TGTGCCAGCAGCTTAGTCGCAGGGGCTGGCTACACCTTC. Residues: CASSLVAGAGYTF.

The chain links TRBV7-9 to TRBJ2-1; D possibly corresponds to TRBD2 (6 bases). CDR3 length: 15 amino acids. Trimming removed 2 bases from V and 5 bases from J, with 13 bases in between. Germline-derived CDR1 and CDR2 are SEHNR and FQNEAQ (reference sequence). The DNA of the CDR3 is TGTGCCAGCAGCTTAAGGGCTAGCGAAGACAATGAGCAGTTCTTC. It translates to CASSLRASEDNEQFF.

This clone has a handful of counts. The chain has TRBV5-1 and TRBJ2-7; D may be TRBD1 (5 bases). CDR1 and CDR2 from the germline V gene are SGHRS and YFSETQ. V lost 4 bases and J lost 5, with 16 bases in between. The CDR3 is made up of 14 amino acids. The CDR3 here is CASSPRWGPNEQYF. The CDR3 DNA follows: TGCGCCAGCAGCCCAAGGTGGGGCCCGAACGAGCAGTACTTC.

The chain uses TRBV10-3 and TRBJ1-4, with TRBD1 identical over 8 bases. After removal of 2 bases from V and 8 bases from J, the junction contained 4 bases not matched to a gene. The germline gives CDR1 ENHRY, CDR2 SYGVKD. The CDR3 length is 14 residues. The CDR3 coding sequence is TGTGCCATCAGTGAGGGACAGGGTCAGGAAAAACTGTTTTTT. Its translation is CAISEGQGQEKLFF.

Note on this clone: A read error may account for a junction end that differs from germline. V and J are TRBV25-1 and TRBJ2-7; possibly TRBD1 for D (6 bases). The length of the CDR3 is 15 residues. Germline-derived CDR1 and CDR2 are MGHDK and SYGVNS. CDR3 bases: TGTGCCAGCAGTGAACAGAAACAGGGCCCCTACGAGCAGCACTTC. Translation gives CASSEQKQGPYEQHF.

Concerning this clone: The junction differs from germline at one of its ends, possibly a read error. The rearrangement uses TRBV7-7 and TRBJ2-5; 11 nucleotides match TRBD2. This CDR3 region has 17 residues. From germline, CDR1 is SSHAT and CDR2 FNYEAQ (reference sequence). The CDR3 DNA reads as TGTGCTAGCAGCCGATTTGGGACTAGCGGAAACCAAGAGACCCAGTACTTC. As protein: CASSRFGTSGNQETQYF.

This rearrangement joins TRBV4-3 to TRBJ2-1; 10 positions match TRBD2. With 1 base clipped from V and 9 bases from J, the junction kept 12 bases outside the gene matches. The germline V gene encodes CDR1 LGHNA and CDR2 YSLEER. This CDR3 has 17 residues. The CDR3 loop reads CASSQVSTAGGHGEQFF. The CDR3 DNA sequence: TGCGCCAGCAGCCAAGTCAGCACAGCGGGGGGGCACGGTGAGCAGTTCTTC.

The chain employs TRBV5-1 and TRBJ2-7; TRBD2 might be the D (5 bases). Trimming took 0 bases from V and 2 from J, leaving 12 bases between them. CDR1 is SGHRS, CDR2 YFSETQ, per germline. CDR3 size: 15 residues. The CDR3 spells CASSLAVDSTYEQYF. The CDR3 DNA reads TGCGCCAGCAGCTTGGCCGTGGACTCAACCTACGAGCAGTACTTC.

This chain uses TRBV6-5 with TRBJ2-5, with 9 bases identical to TRBD2. The better agreement between TRBJ2-7 and the DNA end casts doubt on the J call. Per germline, CDR1 MNHEY and CDR2 SVGAGI. CDR3 size: 15 residues. This chain's CDR3 is CASSYGAGGIYEQYF. CDR3 DNA sequence: TGTGCCAGCAGTTACGGGGCGGGGGGGATCTACGAGCAGTACTTC.

The chain uses TRBV5-1 and TRBJ1-2; D call uncertain. Trimming took off 0 bases at V and 6 bases at J, with 9 bases between the two ends. The germline CDR1 and CDR2 sequences are SGHRS and YFSETQ. The length of the CDR3 is 13 residues. The DNA for the CDR3 is TGCGCCAGCAGCTTGGTTATAACGGATGGCTACACCTTC. This translates into CASSLVITDGYTF.

V gene TRBV5-1 combines with J gene TRBJ1-3; 7 positions match TRBD1. Germline V gene data show CDR1 as SGHRS and CDR2 as YFSETQ. Germline trimming cut 0 bases from V and 8 bases from J; bases unmatched to any gene: 11. This CDR3 has 16 residues. CDR3 sequence: CASSLEGGGIIDTIYF. The CDR3 DNA reads TGCGCCAGCAGCTTGGAAGGGGGCGGTATAATAGACACCATATATTTT.

The V and J genes are TRBV19 and TRBJ1-2; TRBD1 is a possible D gene (6 bases). The CDR3 loop spans 11 amino acids. The germline CDR1 and CDR2 sequences are LNHDA and SQIVND (reference sequence). V was clipped by 8 bases and J by 8 bases, with 12 bases between them. CDR3 loop: CASYTGTGYTF. The CDR3 DNA is TGTGCCAGTTATACAGGGACCGGCTACACCTTC.

The chain employs TRBV28 and TRBJ2-7; TRBD1 is a possible D gene (6 bases). This CDR3 contains 15 residues. Per the germline V gene, CDR1 is MDHEN and CDR2 is SYDVKM. V lost 6 bases, J lost 4 bases, and 19 bases lay in between. The CDR3 sequence is CASSRQTGNSYEQYF. The CDR3 DNA reads TGTGCCAGCAGCAGACAAACAGGGAATTCGTACGAGCAGTACTTC.